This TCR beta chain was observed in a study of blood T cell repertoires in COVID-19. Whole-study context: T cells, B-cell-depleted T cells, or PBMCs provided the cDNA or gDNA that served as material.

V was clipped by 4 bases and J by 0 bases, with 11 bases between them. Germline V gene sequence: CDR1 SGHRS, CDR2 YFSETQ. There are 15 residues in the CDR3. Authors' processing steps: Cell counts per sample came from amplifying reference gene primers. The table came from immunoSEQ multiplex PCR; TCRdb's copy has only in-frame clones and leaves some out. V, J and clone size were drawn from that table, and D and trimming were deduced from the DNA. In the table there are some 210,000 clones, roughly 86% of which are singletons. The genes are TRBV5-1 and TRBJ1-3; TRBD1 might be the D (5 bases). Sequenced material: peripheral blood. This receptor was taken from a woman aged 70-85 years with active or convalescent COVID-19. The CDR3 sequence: CASSAGPNSGNTIYF. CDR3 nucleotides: TGCGCCAGCAGCGCGGGACCGAACTCTGGAAACACCATATATTTT.